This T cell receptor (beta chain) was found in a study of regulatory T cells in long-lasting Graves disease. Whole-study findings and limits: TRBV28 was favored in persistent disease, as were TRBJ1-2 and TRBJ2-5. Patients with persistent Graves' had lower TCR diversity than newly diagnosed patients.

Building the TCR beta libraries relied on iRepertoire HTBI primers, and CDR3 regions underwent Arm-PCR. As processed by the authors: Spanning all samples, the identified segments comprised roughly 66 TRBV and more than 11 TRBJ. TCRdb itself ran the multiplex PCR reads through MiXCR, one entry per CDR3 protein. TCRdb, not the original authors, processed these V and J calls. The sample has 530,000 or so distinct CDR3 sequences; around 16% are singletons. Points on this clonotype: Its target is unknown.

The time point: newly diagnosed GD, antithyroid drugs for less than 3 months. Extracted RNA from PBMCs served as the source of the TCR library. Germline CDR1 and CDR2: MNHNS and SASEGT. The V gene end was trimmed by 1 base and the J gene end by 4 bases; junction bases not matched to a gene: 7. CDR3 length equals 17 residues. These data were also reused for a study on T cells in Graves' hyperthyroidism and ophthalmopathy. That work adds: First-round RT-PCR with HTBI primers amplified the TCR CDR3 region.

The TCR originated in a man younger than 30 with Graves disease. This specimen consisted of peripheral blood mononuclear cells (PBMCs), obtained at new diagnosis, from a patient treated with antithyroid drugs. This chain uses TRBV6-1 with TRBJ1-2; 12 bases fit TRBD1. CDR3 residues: CASSEDAGTGGGYGYTF. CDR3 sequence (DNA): TGTGCCAGCAGTGAAGACGCCGGGACAGGGGGCGGCTATGGCTACACCTTC.